This TCR beta chain came from a study of blood T cells in healthy people across ages. Study as a whole: Per two T cells, about one barcoded beta molecule was captured through template switching. Study-wide points: Investigators treated diversity estimates from one million T cells as underestimates.

Of note for this clonotype: The antigen remains unidentified.

Together with a sample-barcoded 5' primer, a J-beta primer mix was included in a second PCR lasting roughly 6 to 12 cycles. Every cDNA was tagged by a template-switch adaptor with 12 random nucleotides. Via MiXCR, TCRdb re-called the 5' RACE reads, giving one row per CDR3 protein. The sample holds over 700,000 distinct CDR3 sequences, less than 70% seen once. The CDR3 length is 16 residues. The junction had 8 bases not matched to a gene; V was cut back by 4 bases and J by 0 bases. In germline, CDR1 is SGDLS, CDR2 YYNGEE. The rearrangement joins TRBV9 to TRBJ2-7; 9 positions agree with TRBD1. This TCR derives from an elderly man in good health. The sequenced sample was blood. CDR3 protein: CASSPRTGATSYEQYF. The CDR3 DNA reads as TGTGCCAGCAGCCCACGGACAGGGGCCACCTCCTACGAGCAGTACTTC.